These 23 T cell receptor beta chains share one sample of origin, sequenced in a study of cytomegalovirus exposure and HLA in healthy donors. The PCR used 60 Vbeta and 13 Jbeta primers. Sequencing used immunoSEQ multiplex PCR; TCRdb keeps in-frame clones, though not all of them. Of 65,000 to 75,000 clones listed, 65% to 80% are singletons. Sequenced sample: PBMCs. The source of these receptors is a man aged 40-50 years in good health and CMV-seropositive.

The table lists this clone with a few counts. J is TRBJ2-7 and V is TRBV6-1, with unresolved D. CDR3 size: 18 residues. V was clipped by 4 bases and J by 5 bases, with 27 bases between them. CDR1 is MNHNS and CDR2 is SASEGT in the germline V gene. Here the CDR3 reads CASSAPLYSRRSLDEQYF. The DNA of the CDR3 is TGTGCCAGCAGTGCGCCTCTTTACTCTAGGCGAAGTCTCGACGAGCAGTACTTC.

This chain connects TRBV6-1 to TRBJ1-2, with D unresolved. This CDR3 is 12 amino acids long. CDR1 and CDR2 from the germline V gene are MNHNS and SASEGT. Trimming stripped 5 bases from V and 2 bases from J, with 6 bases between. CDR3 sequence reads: CASSPSNYGYTF. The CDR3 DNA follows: TGTGCCAGCAGTCCGAGCAACTATGGCTACACCTTC.

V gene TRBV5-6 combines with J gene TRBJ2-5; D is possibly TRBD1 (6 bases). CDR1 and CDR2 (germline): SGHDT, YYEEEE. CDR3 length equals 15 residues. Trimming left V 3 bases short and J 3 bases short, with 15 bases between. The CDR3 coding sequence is TGTGCCAGCAGCTCATTGACAGGCAAGGAAGAGACCCAGTACTTC. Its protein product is CASSSLTGKEETQYF.

The CDR3 coding sequence is TGTGCCAGTACCCCTCAGGGGGCTAGCGGGGGTATTCATACGCAGTATTTT. It yields the protein CASTPQGASGGIHTQYF. This rearrangement joins TRBV19 to TRBJ2-3, with TRBD2 matching over 10 bases. CDR1 is LNHDA and CDR2 is SQIVND in the germline V gene (reference sequence). This CDR3 has 17 residues. V was clipped by 7 bases and J by 7 bases; unmatched bases: 17.

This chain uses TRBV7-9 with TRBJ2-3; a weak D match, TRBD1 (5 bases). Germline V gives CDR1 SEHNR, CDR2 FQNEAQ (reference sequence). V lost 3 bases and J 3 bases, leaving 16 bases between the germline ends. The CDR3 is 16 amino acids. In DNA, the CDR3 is TGTGCCAGCAGCTTTGCAGGGCGCGCAGTAACAGATACGCAGTATTTT. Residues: CASSFAGRAVTDTQYF.

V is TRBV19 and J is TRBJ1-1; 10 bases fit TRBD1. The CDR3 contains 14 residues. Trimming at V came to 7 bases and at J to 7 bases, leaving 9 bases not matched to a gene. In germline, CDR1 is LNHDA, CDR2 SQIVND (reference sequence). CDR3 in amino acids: CASTNPGQGVEAFF. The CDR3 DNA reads TGTGCCAGTACAAACCCCGGACAGGGGGTTGAAGCTTTCTTT.

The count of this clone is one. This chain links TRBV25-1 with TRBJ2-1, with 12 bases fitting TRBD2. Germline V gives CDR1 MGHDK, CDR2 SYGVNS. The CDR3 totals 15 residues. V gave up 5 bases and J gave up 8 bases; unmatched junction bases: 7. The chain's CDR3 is CASSSSGGAGDEQFF. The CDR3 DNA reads TGTGCCAGCAGTTCTAGCGGGGGGGCCGGAGATGAGCAGTTCTTC.

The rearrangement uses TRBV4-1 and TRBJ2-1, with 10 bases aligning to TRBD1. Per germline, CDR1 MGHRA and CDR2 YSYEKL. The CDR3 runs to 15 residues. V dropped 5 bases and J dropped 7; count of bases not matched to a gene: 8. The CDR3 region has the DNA TGCGCCAGCAGCGAAACCGGGACAGGGGCAAATGAGCAGTTCTTC. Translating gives CASSETGTGANEQFF.

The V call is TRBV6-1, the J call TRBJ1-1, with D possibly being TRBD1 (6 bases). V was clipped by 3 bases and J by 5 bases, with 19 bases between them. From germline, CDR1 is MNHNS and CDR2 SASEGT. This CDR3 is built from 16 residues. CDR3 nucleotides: TGTGCCAGCAGTGAGGCTTTACAGGGTTTAAGAACTGAAGCTTTCTTT. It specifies CASSEALQGLRTEAFF.

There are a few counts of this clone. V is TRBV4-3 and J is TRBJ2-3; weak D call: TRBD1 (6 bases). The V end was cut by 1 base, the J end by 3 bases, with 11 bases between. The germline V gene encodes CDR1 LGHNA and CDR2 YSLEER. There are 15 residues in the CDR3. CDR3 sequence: CASSQGQAKTDTQYF. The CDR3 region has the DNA TGCGCCAGCAGCCAAGGACAGGCGAAAACAGATACGCAGTATTTT.

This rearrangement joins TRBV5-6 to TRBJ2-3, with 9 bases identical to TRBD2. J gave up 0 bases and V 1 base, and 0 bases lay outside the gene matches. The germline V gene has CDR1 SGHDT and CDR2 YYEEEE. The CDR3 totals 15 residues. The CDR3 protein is CASSLTSGSTDTQYF. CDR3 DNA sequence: TGTGCCAGCAGCTTGACTAGCGGGAGCACAGATACGCAGTATTTT.

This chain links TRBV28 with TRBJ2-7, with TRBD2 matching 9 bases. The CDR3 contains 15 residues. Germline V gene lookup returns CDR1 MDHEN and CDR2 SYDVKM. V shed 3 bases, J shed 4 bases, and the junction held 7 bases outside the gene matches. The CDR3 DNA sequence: TGTGCCAGCAGTTTTCGGCGGGAGGGACATTACGAGCAGTACTTC. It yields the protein CASSFRREGHYEQYF.

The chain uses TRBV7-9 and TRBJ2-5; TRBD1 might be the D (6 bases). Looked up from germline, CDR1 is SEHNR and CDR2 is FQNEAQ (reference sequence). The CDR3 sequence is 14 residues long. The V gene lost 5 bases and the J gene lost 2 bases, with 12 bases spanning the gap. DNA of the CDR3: TGTGCCAGCAGCCTCCGGGACATACAAGAGACCCAGTACTTC. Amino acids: CASSLRDIQETQYF.

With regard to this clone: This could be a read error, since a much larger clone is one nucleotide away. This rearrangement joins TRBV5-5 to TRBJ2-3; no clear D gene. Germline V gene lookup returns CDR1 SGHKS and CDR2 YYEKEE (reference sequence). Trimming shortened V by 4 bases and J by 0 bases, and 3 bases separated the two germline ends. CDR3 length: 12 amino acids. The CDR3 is CASSPSTDTQYF. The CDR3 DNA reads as TGTGCCAGCAGCCCAAGCACAGATACGCAGTATTTT.

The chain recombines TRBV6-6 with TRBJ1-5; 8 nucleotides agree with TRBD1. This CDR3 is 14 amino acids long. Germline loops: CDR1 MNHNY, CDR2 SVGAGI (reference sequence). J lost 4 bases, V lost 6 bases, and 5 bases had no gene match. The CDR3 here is CASRSRQGNQPQHF. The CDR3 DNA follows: TGTGCCAGCAGATCCAGACAGGGGAATCAGCCCCAGCATTTT.

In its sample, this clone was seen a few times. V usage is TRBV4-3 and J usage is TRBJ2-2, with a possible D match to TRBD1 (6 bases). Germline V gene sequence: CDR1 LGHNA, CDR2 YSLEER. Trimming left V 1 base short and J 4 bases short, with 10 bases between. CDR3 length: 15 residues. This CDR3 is CASSQGTGSTGELFF. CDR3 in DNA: TGCGCCAGCAGCCAAGGCACAGGGAGCACCGGGGAGCTGTTTTTT.

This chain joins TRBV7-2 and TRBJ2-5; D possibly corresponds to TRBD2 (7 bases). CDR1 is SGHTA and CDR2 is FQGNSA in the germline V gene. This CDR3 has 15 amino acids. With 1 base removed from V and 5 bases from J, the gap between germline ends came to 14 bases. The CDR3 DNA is TGTGCCAGCAGCTTAGTTGCGGGGGCGGGGGAGACCCAGTACTTC. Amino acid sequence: CASSLVAGAGETQYF.

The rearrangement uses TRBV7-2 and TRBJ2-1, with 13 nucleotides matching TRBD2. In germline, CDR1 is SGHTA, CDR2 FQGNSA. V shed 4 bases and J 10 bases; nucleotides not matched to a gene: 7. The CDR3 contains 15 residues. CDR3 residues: CASSSGRGLAGEQFF. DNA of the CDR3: TGTGCCAGCAGCTCCGGACGGGGACTAGCGGGGGAGCAGTTCTTC.

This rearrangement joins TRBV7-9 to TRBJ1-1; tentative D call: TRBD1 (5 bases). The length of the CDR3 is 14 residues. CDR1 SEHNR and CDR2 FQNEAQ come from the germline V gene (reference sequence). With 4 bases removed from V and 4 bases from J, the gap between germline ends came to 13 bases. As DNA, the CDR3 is TGTGCCAGCAGCTCGCAAGCAGGGTTCACTGAAGCTTTCTTT. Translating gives CASSSQAGFTEAFF.

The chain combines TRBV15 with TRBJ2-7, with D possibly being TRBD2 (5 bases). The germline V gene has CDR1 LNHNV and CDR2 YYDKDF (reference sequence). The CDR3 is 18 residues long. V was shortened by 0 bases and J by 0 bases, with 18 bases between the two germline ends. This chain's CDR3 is CATSRDRGLADSSYEQYF. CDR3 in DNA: TGTGCCACCAGCAGAGATCGGGGTCTTGCGGATTCCTCCTACGAGCAGTACTTC.

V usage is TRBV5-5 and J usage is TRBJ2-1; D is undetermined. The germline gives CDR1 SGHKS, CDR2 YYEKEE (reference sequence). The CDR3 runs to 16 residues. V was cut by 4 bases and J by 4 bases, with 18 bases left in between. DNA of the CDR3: TGTGCCAGCAGCCACCGACTGGCGGATATTTACAATGAGCAGTTCTTC. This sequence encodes CASSHRLADIYNEQFF. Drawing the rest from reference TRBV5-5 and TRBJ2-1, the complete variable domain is DAGVTQSPTHLIKTRGQQVTLRCSPISGHKSVSWYQQVLGQGPQFIFQYYEKEERGRGNFPDRFSARQFPNYSSELNVNALLLGDSALYLCASSHRLADIYNEQFFGPGTRLTVL.

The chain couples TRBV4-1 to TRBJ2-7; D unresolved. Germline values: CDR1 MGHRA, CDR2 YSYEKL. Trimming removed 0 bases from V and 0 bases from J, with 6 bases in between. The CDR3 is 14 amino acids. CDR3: CASSQEYSSYEQYF. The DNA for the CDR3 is TGCGCCAGCAGCCAAGAATATTCCTCCTACGAGCAGTACTTC.

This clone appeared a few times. This chain's CDR3 is CASSQQGQGSDTQYF. The CDR3 DNA follows: TGTGCCAGCAGCCAACAGGGACAGGGGTCAGATACGCAGTATTTT. The rearrangement links TRBV2 to TRBJ2-3, with 10 bases identical to TRBD1. Germline lookup yields CDR1 SNHLY and CDR2 FYNNEI. The CDR3 contains 15 residues. Trimming cost V 6 bases and J 4 bases; bases outside gene matches: 7.